The sequence of this TCR beta chain was determined in a study of long-term antiretroviral therapy in people with HIV. Study at large: Sampling started about a decade before the 2015 immediate-ART recommendation. Study outcomes and limitations: Specimens of blood were obtained during about 2004 to 2018, possibly under older ART regimens. Once patients were on ART, diversity went higher but still fell short of transplant donor controls.

Survey level was the resolution at which the v3.0 immunoSEQ assay ran. TCRdb's copy holds only in-frame clones and misses some; the assay was immunoSEQ multiplex PCR. In the table there are roughly 30,000 clones, approximately 85% of which are singletons. The United States was where all participants with HIV were treated. This clone showed up just a few times. The antigen remains undetermined. CDR1 and CDR2 from the germline V gene are LNHDA and SQIVND (reference sequence). The CDR3 sequence is 14 residues long. V shed 4 bases and J 4 bases; nucleotides not matched to a gene: 4. The sample in question was unsorted PBMCs, obtained 0.8 years before starting antiretroviral therapy. The clonotype comes from a man younger than 35 with HIV. The V and J genes are TRBV19 and TRBJ1-5; 7 bases are shared with TRBD1. The CDR3 protein is CASSTTGYNQPQHF. CDR3 nucleotide sequence: TGTGCCAGTAGTACGACAGGGTATAATCAGCCCCAGCATTTT.